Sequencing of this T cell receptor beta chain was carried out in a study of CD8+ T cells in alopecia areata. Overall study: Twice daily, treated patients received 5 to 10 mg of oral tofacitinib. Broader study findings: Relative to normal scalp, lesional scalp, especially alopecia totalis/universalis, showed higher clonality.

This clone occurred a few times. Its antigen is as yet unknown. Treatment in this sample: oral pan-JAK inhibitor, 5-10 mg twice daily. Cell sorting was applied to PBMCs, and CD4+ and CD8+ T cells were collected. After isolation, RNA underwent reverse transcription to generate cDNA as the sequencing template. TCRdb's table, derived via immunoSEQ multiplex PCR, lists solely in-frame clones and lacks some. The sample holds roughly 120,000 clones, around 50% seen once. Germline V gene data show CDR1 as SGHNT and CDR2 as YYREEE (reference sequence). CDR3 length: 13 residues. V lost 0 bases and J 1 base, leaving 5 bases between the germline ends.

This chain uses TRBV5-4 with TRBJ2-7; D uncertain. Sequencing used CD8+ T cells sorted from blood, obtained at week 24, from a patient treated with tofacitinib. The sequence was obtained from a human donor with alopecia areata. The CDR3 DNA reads TGTGCCAGCAGCTTGGCCCGATCCTACGAGCAGTACTTC. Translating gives CASSLARSYEQYF.